These T cell receptor beta chains were read from a single sample in a study of radiotherapy plus CTLA-4 blockade in lung cancer. TCRdb's table, derived via immunoSEQ multiplex PCR, lists solely in-frame clones and lacks some. The profile shows just over 60,000 clones, about 72% of them singletons. The source material was peripheral blood, sampled from a patient treated with radiotherapy plus ipilimumab. Receptor source: a human donor with non-small cell lung cancer who had a complete response to radiotherapy plus ipilimumab. Each CDR3 is given with its conserved first and last residue. Fields, in order: J gene, clone size, V gene, D gene, CDR3 DNA, CDR3 protein. The D gene is left open where the match is weak. Clone size appears in some rows only: once, few, many, or a class for an expanded clone.

J gene: TRBJ2-1; clone size: -; V gene: TRBV7-2; D gene: TRBD2; CDR3 DNA: TGTGCCAGCAGCCCCGGGACTAGCAGGAATGAGCAGTTCTTC; CDR3 protein: CASSPGTSRNEQFF
J gene: TRBJ1-2; clone size: -; V gene: TRBV7-9; D gene: TRBD1; CDR3 DNA: TGTGCCAGCAGCTTAGGGGGGACAGCGATTAACTATGGCTACACCTTC; CDR3 protein: CASSLGGTAINYGYTF
J gene: TRBJ1-2; clone size: -; V gene: TRBV5-1; D gene: TRBD1; CDR3 DNA: TGCGCCAGCAGCGGGGACAGGCCTGAGTATGGCTACACCTTC; CDR3 protein: CASSGDRPEYGYTF
J gene: TRBJ1-2; clone size: -; V gene: TRBV29-1; D gene: TRBD1; CDR3 DNA: TGCAGCGCCTTACTCGGACAGGGCGCCTATGGCTACACCTTC; CDR3 protein: CSALLGQGAYGYTF
J gene: TRBJ1-4; clone size: few; V gene: TRBV19; D gene: -; CDR3 DNA: TGTGCCAGTAGTTTCCGACGCCGCCGTCTGTTTTTT; CDR3 protein: CASSFRRRRLFF
J gene: TRBJ2-1; clone size: -; V gene: TRBV6-5; D gene: TRBD2; CDR3 DNA: TGTGCCAGCAGCCCGGGGAGGGCCCTATACAATGAGCAGTTCTTC; CDR3 protein: CASSPGRALYNEQFF
J gene: TRBJ2-1; clone size: -; V gene: TRBV10-1; D gene: TRBD2; CDR3 DNA: TGCGCCAGCAGTGAGTCGGATAGCGGGAGGGGGGAGTTCTTC; CDR3 protein: CASSESDSGRGEFF
J gene: TRBJ1-3; clone size: -; V gene: TRBV2; D gene: -; CDR3 DNA: TGTGCCAGCAGTTCTGATCCACTCGGCTCTGGAAACACCATATATTTT; CDR3 protein: CASSSDPLGSGNTIYF
J gene: TRBJ2-5; clone size: -; V gene: TRBV7-8; D gene: -; CDR3 DNA: TGTGCCAGCAGCTTAAGTCGGGCTGATCAAGAGACCCAGTACTTC; CDR3 protein: CASSLSRADQETQYF
J gene: TRBJ2-1; clone size: -; V gene: TRBV11-2; D gene: TRBD2; CDR3 DNA: TGTGCCAGCAGCCCCGGACTAGCGAGCCTCGAGCAGTTCTTC; CDR3 protein: CASSPGLASLEQFF
J gene: TRBJ2-1; clone size: -; V gene: TRBV4-1; D gene: TRBD2; CDR3 DNA: TGCGCCAGCAGCCAAGGGAGCGGGACGAAATACAATGAGCAGTTCTTC; CDR3 protein: CASSQGSGTKYNEQFF
J gene: TRBJ2-2; clone size: once; V gene: TRBV27; D gene: TRBD2; CDR3 DNA: TGTGCCAGCAGTTCCCGCGTGGGCGGGAGGGCCGTATTGAACACCGGGGAGCTGTTTTTT; CDR3 protein: CASSSRVGGRAVLNTGELFF
J gene: TRBJ1-3; clone size: few; V gene: TRBV6-5; D gene: -; CDR3 DNA: TGTGCCAGCAGGCCGGGGCCTAGCTCTGGAAACACCATATATTTT; CDR3 protein: CASRPGPSSGNTIYF
J gene: TRBJ2-5; clone size: -; V gene: TRBV5-3; D gene: TRBD2; CDR3 DNA: TGTGCCAGAAGCTTGGCAATAGCGGGACCCCCGACCCAGTACTTC; CDR3 protein: CARSLAIAGPPTQYF
J gene: TRBJ1-1; clone size: few; V gene: TRBV7-2; D gene: -; CDR3 DNA: TGTGCCAGCAGCCCCCACCGGGAGGGCCCATGGGGCACTGAAGCTTTCTTT; CDR3 protein: CASSPHREGPWGTEAFF
J gene: TRBJ2-2; clone size: -; V gene: TRBV2; D gene: -; CDR3 DNA: TGTGCCAGCAGAGGGACCTCTACCGGGGAGCTGTTTTTT; CDR3 protein: CASRGTSTGELFF